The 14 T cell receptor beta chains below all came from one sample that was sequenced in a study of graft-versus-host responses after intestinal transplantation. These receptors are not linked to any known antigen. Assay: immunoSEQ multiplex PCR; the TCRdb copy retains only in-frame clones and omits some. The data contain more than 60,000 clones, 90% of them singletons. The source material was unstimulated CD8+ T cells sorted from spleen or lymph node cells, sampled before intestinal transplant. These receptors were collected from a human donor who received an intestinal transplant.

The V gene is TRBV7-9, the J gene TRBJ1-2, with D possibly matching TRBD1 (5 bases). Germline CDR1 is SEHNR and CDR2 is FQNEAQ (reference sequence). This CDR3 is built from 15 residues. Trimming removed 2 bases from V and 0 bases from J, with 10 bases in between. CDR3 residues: CASSLLDSTNYGYTF. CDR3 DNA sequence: TGTGCCAGCAGCTTACTAGACAGCACTAACTATGGCTACACCTTC. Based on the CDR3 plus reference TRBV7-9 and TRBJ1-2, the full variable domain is DTGVSQNPRHKITKRGQNVTFRCDPISEHNRLYWYRQTLGQGPEFLTYFQNEAQLEKSRLLSDRFSAERPKGSFSTLEIQRTEQGDSAMYLCASSLLDSTNYGYTFGSGTRLTVV.

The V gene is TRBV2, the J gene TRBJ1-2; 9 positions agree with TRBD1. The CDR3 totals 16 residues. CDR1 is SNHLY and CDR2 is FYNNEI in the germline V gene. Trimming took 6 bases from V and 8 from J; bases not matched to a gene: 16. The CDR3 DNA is TGTGCCAGCAGAGGGGGGACAGGGAGTCCCTTTGGCGGCTACACCTTC. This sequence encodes CASRGGTGSPFGGYTF. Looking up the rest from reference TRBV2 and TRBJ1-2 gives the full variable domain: EPEVTQTPSHQVTQMGQEVILRCVPISNHLYFYWYRQILGQKVEFLVSFYNNEISEKSEIFDDQFSVERPDGSNFTLKIRSTKLEDSAMYFCASRGGTGSPFGGYTFGSGTRLTVV.

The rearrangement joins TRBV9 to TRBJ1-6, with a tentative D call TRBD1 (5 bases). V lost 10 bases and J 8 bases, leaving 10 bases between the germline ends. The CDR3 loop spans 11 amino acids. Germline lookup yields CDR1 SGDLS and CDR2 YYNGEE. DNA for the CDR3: TGTGCCTCAGGGTTTGATTCACCCCTCCACTTT. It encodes CASGFDSPLHF. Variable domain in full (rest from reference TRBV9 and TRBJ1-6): DSGVTQTPKHLITATGQRVTLRCSPRSGDLSVYWYQQSLDQGLQFLIQYYNGEERAKGNILERFSAQQFPDLHSELNLSSLELGDSALYFCASGFDSPLHFGNGTRLTVT.

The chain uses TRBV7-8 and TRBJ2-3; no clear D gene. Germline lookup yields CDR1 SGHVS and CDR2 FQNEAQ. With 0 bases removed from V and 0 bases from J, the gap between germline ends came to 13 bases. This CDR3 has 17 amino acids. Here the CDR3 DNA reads TGTGCCAGCAGCTTAGCCTACTCAATTTCTAGCACAGATACGCAGTATTTT. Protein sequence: CASSLAYSISSTDTQYF. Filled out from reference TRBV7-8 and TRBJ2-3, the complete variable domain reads GAGVSQSPRYKVAKRGQDVALRCDPISGHVSLFWYQQALGQGPEFLTYFQNEAQLDKSGLPSDRFFAERPEGSVSTLKIQRTQQEDSAVYLCASSLAYSISSTDTQYFGPGTRLTVL.

DNA of the CDR3: TGTGCCAGCAGTGGGCTAGCGGGGGACTACGAGCAGTACTTC. Amino acids: CASSGLAGDYEQYF. The chain joins TRBV6-6 to TRBJ2-7; 10 bases line up with TRBD2. The CDR3 consists of 14 residues. The J segment lost 3 bases and the V segment lost 5 bases, leaving 4 bases of the junction unmatched. Germline values: CDR1 MNHNY, CDR2 SVGAGI (reference sequence).

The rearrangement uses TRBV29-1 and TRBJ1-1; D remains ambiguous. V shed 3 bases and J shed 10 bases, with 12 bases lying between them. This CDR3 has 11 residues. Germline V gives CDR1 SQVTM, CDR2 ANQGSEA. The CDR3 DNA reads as TGCAGCGTTGAGGCAGGAAGTAGAGCTTTCTTT. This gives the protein CSVEAGSRAFF.

CDR3: CASSQIWGGGPQNEKLFF. The CDR3 coding sequence is TGTGCCAGCAGCCAAATATGGGGTGGAGGACCGCAAAATGAAAAACTGTTTTTT. This rearrangement joins TRBV7-8 to TRBJ1-4; D call uncertain. The CDR3 extends over 18 amino acids. In germline, CDR1 is SGHVS, CDR2 FQNEAQ. V lost 5 bases and J lost 5, with 24 bases in between.

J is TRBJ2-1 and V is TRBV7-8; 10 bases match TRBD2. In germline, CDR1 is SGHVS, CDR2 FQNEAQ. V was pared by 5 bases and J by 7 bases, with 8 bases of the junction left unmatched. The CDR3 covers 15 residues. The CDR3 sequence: CASSHSGGAGNEQFF. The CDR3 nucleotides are TGTGCCAGCAGCCACAGCGGGGGGGCCGGAAATGAGCAGTTCTTC.

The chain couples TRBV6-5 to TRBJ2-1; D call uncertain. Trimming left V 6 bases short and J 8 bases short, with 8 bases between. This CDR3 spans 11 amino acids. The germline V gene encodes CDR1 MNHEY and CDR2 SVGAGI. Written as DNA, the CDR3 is TGTGCCAGCAGCCCAGAGGATGAGCAGTTCTTC. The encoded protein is CASSPEDEQFF.

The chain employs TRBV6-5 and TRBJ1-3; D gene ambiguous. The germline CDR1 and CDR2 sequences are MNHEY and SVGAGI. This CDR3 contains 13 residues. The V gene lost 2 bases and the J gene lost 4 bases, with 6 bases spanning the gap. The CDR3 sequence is CASSYGGGNTIYF. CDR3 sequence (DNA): TGTGCCAGCAGTTACGGCGGGGGAAACACCATATATTTT.

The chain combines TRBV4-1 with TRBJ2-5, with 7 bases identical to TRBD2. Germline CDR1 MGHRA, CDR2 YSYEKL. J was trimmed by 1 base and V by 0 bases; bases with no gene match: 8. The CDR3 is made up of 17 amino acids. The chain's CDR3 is CASSQEGGDGLQETQYF. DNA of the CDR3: TGCGCCAGCAGCCAAGAGGGGGGGGACGGACTCCAAGAGACCCAGTACTTC.

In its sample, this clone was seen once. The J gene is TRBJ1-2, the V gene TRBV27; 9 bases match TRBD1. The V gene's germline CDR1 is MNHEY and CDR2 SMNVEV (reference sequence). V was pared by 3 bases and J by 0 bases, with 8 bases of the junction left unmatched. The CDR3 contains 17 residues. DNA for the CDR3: TGTGCCAGCAGTTTTGGGGGGACAGGGAGTACTAACTATGGCTACACCTTC. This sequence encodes CASSFGGTGSTNYGYTF.

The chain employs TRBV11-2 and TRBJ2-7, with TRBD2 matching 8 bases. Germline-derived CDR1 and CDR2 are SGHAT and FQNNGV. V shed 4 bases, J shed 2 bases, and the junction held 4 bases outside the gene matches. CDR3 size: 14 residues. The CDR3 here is CASSSSGGAYEQYF. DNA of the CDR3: TGTGCCAGCAGCTCCTCGGGGGGGGCCTACGAGCAGTACTTC.

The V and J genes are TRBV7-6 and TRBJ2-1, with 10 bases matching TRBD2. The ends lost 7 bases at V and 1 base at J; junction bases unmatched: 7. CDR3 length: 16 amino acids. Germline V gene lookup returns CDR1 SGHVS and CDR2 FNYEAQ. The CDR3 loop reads CASNPSGGPSYNEQFF. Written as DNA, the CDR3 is TGTGCCAGCAACCCTAGCGGGGGCCCTTCCTACAATGAGCAGTTCTTC.